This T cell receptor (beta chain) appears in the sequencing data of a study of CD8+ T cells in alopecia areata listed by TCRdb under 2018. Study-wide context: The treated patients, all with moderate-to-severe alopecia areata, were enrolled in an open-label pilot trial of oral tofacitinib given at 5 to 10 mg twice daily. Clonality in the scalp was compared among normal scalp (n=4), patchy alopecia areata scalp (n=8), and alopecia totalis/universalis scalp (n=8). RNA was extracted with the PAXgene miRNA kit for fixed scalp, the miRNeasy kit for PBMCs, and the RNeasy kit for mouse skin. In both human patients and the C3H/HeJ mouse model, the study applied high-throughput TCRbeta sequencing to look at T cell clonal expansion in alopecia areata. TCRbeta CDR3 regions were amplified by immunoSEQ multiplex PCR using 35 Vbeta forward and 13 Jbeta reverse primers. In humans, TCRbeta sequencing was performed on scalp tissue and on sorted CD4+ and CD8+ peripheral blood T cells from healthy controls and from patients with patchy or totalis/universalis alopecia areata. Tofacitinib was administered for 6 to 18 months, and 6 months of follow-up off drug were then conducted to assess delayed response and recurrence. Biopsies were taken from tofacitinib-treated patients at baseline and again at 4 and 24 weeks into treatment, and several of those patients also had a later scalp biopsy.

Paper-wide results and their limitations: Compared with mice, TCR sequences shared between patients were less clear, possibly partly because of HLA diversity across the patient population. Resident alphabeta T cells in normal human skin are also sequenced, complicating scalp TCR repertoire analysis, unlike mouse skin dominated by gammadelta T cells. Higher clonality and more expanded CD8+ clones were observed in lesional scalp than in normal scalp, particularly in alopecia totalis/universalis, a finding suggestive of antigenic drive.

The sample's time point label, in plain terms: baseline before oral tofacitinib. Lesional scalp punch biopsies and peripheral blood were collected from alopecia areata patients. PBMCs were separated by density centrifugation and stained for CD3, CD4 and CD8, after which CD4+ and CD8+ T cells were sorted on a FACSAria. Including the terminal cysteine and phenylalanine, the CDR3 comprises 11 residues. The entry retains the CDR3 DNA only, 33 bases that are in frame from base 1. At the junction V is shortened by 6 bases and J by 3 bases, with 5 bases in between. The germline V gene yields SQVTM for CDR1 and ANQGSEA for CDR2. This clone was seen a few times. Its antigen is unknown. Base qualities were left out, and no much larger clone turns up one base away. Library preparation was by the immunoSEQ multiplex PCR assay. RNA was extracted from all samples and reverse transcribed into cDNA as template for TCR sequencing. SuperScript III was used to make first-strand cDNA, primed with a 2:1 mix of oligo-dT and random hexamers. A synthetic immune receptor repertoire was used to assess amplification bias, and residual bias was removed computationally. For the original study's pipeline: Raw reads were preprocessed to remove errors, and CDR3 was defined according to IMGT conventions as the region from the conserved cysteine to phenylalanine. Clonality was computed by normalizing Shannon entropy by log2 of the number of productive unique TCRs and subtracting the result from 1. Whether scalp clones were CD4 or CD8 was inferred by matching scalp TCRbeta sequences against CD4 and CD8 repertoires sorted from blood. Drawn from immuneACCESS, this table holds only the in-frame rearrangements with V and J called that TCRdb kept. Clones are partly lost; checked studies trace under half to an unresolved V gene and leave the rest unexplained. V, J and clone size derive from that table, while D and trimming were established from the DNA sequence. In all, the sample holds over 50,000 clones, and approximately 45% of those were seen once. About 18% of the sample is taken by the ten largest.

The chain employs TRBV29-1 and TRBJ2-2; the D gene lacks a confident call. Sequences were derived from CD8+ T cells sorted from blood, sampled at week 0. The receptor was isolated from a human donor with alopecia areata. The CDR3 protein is CSVTYTGELFF. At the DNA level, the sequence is TGCAGCGTCACGTACACCGGGGAGCTGTTTTTT.